The source of this T cell receptor beta chain is a study of blood T cell repertoires in COVID-19. Study as a whole: T cells, B-cell-depleted T cells, or PBMCs provided the cDNA or gDNA that served as material.

CDR1 and CDR2 (germline): LGHDT, YNNKEL (reference sequence). Losses at the gene ends were 6 bases for V and 4 bases for J; bases not matched to a gene: 10. The CDR3 consists of 16 residues. In the original processing: How many nucleated cells were present was estimated from reference gene primer amplification. Here immunoSEQ multiplex PCR was the method, and the copy in TCRdb shows in-frame clones only, minus some. Clone size and the V and J calls come from that table; the DNA yielded D and trimming. The table lists around 84,000 clones, more than 85% of them singletons. V and J are TRBV3-1 (or the pseudogene TRBV3-2) and TRBJ1-5; 9 bases fit TRBD1. The sequenced sample was peripheral blood. This clonotype was obtained from a man older than 75 with active or convalescent COVID-19. The CDR3 DNA reads as TGTGCCAGCAGTCGGACAGGGGCGTCCCCTAATCAGCCCCAGCATTTT. The encoded protein is CASSRTGASPNQPQHF.